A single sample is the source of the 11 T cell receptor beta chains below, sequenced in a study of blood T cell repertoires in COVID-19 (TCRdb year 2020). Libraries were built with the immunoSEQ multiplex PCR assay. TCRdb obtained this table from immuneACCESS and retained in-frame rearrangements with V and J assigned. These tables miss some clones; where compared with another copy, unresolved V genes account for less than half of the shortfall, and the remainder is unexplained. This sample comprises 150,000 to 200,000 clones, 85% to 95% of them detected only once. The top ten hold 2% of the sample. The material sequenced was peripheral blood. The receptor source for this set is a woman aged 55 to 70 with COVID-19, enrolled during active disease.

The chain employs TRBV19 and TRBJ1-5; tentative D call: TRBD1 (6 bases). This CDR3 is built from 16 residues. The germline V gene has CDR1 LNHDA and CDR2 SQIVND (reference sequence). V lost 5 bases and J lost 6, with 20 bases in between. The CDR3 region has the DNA TGTGCCAGTAGTGTGAGCAGGGGTGCAAGGACTCAGCCCCAGCATTTT. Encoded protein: CASSVSRGARTQPQHF.

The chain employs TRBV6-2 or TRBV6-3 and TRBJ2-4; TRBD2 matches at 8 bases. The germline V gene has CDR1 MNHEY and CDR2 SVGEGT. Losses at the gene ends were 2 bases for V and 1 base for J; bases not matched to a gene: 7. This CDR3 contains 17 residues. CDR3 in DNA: TGTGCCAGCAGTTACGCCCCTGAGCGGGGGGCCAAAAACATTCAGTACTTC. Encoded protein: CASSYAPERGAKNIQYF.

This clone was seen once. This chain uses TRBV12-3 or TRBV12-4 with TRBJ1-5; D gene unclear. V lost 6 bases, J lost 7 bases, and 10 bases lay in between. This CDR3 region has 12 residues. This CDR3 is CASSPQRQPQHF. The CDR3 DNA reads TGTGCCAGCAGCCCTCAGCGGCAGCCCCAGCATTTT.

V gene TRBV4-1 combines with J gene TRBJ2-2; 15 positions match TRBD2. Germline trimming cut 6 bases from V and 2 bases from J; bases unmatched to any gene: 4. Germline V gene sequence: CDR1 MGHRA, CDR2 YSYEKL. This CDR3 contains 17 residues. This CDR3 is CASRGLAGGSNTGELFF. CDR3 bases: TGCGCCAGCAGGGGACTAGCGGGGGGATCAAACACCGGGGAGCTGTTTTTT.

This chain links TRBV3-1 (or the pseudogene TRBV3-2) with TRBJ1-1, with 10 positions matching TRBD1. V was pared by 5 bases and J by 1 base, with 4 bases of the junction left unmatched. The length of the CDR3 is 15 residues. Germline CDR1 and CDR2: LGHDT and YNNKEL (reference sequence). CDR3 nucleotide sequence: TGTGCCAGCAGCAGACAGGGGGCCAAGAACACTGAAGCTTTCTTT. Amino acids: CASSRQGAKNTEAFF.

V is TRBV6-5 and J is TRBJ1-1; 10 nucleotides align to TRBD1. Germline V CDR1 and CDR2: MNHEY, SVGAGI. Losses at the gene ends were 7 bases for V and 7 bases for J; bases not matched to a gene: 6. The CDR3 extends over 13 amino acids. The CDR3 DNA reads TGTGCCAGCATCCTGGACAGGGGGAATGAAGCTTTCTTT. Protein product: CASILDRGNEAFF.

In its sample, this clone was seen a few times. The CDR3 reads CSASRYDTEAFF. CDR3 DNA sequence: TGCAGTGCTAGTCGTTATGACACTGAAGCTTTCTTT. V and J are TRBV20-1 and TRBJ1-1; D ambiguous. Deletions cut 3 bases from V and 3 bases from J, with 8 bases between. The CDR3 is made up of 12 amino acids. Looked up from germline, CDR1 is DFQATT and CDR2 is SNEGSKA (reference sequence).

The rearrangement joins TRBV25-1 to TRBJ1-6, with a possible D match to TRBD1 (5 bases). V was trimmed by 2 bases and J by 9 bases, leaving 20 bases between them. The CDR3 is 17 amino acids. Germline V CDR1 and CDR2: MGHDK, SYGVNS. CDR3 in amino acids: CASSEDWWGVLSSPLHF. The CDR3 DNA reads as TGTGCCAGCAGTGAAGATTGGTGGGGGGTTTTGAGTTCACCCCTCCACTTT.

CDR3 nucleotides: TGTGCCAGCGGCGGACAGGGGAGTTGGGGCTACACCTTC. Protein sequence: CASGGQGSWGYTF. The rearrangement joins TRBV6-5 to TRBJ1-2; 9 nucleotides align to TRBD1. J gave up 8 bases and V 8 bases, and 9 bases lay outside the gene matches. Germline-derived CDR1 and CDR2 are MNHEY and SVGAGI. This CDR3 comprises 13 residues.

In DNA form, the CDR3 reads TGTGCCAGCAGCTTGGGGGGCGCAAATGAAAAACTGTTTTTT. As protein: CASSLGGANEKLFF. The chain uses TRBV5-6 and TRBJ1-4; TRBD1 might be the D (5 bases). Germline CDR1 is SGHDT and CDR2 is YYEEEE. This CDR3 comprises 14 residues. Trimming cost V 0 bases and J 5 bases, with 8 bases left between them.

CDR3 in amino acids: CASSVVSGGDEQFF. CDR3 nucleotide sequence: TGTGCCAGCAGCGTAGTGAGCGGGGGGGATGAGCAGTTCTTC. This rearrangement joins TRBV9 to TRBJ2-1, with 10 bases fitting TRBD2. Unmatched junction bases numbered 2, after V lost 0 bases and J lost 8 bases. The CDR3 consists of 14 residues. Germline-derived CDR1 and CDR2 are SGDLS and YYNGEE.